The clone carrying this T cell receptor (beta chain) was detected a few times. No antigen is known for it. The source of the sample is a study of T cell repertoires in cytomegalovirus infection. Study-level information: Indications of both CMV infection and matching HLA type were provided by public TCR beta signatures.

MiXCR, applied by TCRdb to the reads, yields one record per CDR3 protein. The sample shows 200,000 to 300,000 distinct CDR3 sequences, approximately 13% of them seen only once. General study findings and limits: Public TCR beta family frequency separated CMV-and-HLA carriers, including in an independent cohort. In two of eight donors, the top clonotype was HLA-C-restricted CMV-specific.

The ends lost 2 bases at V and 7 bases at J; junction bases unmatched: 6. The CDR3 runs 14 residues. The germline gives CDR1 SGHAT, CDR2 FQNNGV. This chain joins TRBV11-2 and TRBJ1-2; 8 bases line up with TRBD1. Sequenced input: PBMCs. The TCR was taken from a human donor in good health (CMV status not recorded). Some clones in this sample may be carry-over from other donors' samples. CDR3 DNA sequence: TGTGCCAGCAGCTTAAGACAGGGGATAAGTGGCTACACCTTC. This sequence encodes CASSLRQGISGYTF.